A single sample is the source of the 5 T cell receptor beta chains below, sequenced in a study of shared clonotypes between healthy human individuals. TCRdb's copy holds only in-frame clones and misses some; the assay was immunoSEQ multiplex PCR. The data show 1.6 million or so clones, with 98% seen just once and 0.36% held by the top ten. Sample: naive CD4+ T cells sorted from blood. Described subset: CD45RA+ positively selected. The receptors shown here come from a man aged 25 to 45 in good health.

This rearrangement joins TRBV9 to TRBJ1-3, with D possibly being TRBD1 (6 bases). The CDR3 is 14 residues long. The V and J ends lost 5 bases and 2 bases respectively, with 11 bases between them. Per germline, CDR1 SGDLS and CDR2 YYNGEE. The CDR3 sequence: CASSEQGAGNTIYF. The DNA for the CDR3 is TGTGCCAGCAGTGAACAGGGAGCTGGAAACACCATATATTTT. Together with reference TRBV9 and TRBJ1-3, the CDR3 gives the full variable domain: DSGVTQTPKHLITATGQRVTLRCSPRSGDLSVYWYQQSLDQGLQFLIQYYNGEERAKGNILERFSAQQFPDLHSELNLSSLELGDSALYFCASSEQGAGNTIYFGEGSWLTVV.

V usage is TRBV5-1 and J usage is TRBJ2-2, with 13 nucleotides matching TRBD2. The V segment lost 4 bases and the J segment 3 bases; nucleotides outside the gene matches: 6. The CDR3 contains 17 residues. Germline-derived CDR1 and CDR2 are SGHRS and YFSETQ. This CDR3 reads CASSRTSGSGDTGELFF. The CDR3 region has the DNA TGCGCCAGCAGCCGGACTAGCGGGAGTGGTGACACCGGGGAGCTGTTTTTT.

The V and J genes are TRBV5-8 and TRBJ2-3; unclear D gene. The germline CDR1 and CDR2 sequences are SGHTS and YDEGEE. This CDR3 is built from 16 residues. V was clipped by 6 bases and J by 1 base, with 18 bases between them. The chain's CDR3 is CASTHPPFWGTDTQYF. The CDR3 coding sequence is TGTGCCAGCACCCACCCCCCCTTTTGGGGCACAGATACGCAGTATTTT.

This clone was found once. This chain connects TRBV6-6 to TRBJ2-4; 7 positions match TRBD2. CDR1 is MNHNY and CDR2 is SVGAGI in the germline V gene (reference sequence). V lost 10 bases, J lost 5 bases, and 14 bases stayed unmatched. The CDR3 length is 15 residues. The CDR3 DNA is TGTGCCAACCCCTGGGGGGGAGGGGACGAAAACATTCAGTACTTC. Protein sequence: CANPWGGGDENIQYF.

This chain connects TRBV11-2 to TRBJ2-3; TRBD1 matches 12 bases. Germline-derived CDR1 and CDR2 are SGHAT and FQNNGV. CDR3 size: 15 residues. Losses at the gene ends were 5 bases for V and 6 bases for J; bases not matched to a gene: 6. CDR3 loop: CASSPGQGARDTQYF. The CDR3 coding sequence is TGTGCCAGCAGCCCGGGACAGGGGGCGCGGGATACGCAGTATTTT.